A single sample is the source of the 32 T cell receptor beta chains below, sequenced in a study of blood T cells in healthy people across ages. It was with a sample-barcoded 5' primer and a J-beta primer mix that a second PCR of roughly 7 to 12 cycles was run. TCRdb reanalysed the 5' RACE reads using MiXCR and keeps one entry per CDR3 protein. Of some 1,500,000 distinct CDR3 sequences listed, 35% to 45% were seen once; the top ten hold just over 4%. Sequencing was performed on blood. The receptors were sampled from a young woman in good health.

The rearrangement uses TRBV20-1 and TRBJ1-3; weak D call: TRBD1 (5 bases). V lost 1 base and J lost 2, with 6 bases in between. This CDR3 contains 13 residues. CDR1 and CDR2 (germline): DFQATT, SNEGSKA (reference sequence). The CDR3 loop is CSARAGPGNTIYF. CDR3 nucleotide sequence: TGCAGTGCTAGAGCGGGGCCTGGAAACACCATATATTTT.

In its sample, this clonotype was seen a few times. J is TRBJ1-1 and V is TRBV5-1, with TRBD1 matching 8 bases. The ends lost 4 bases at V and 3 bases at J; junction bases unmatched: 8. CDR1 SGHRS and CDR2 YFSETQ come from the germline V gene. The CDR3 is made up of 15 amino acids. DNA for the CDR3: TGCGCCAGCAGCGAGGGACAGGCGTCGGACACTGAAGCTTTCTTT. Its protein is CASSEGQASDTEAFF.

The chain is built from TRBV6-1 and TRBJ1-2, with 7 bases matching TRBD1. The CDR3 is 14 residues long. Germline V gene lookup returns CDR1 MNHNS and CDR2 SASEGT. V trimming: 2 bases; J trimming: 4 bases; junction bases outside the gene matches: 4. The CDR3 spells CASSERTGLYGYTF. CDR3 sequence (DNA): TGTGCCAGCAGTGAACGGACAGGACTCTATGGCTACACCTTC.

This clonotype was observed a few times. This chain connects TRBV7-2 to TRBJ2-3, with 15 positions matching TRBD2. CDR1 is SGHTA, CDR2 FQGNSA, per germline. The V gene end was trimmed by 6 bases and the J gene end by 2 bases; junction bases not matched to a gene: 6. The CDR3 length is 17 residues. The CDR3 loop reads CASRAGTSGGPTDTQYF. The CDR3 DNA is TGTGCCAGCAGAGCCGGGACTAGCGGGGGGCCCACAGATACGCAGTATTTT.

The J gene is TRBJ2-3, the V gene TRBV20-1; D ambiguous. V gave up 1 base and J gave up 6 bases, with 8 bases separating them. From germline, CDR1 is DFQATT and CDR2 SNEGSKA (reference sequence). The CDR3 extends over 12 amino acids. CDR3 in amino acids: CSARGSVDTQYF. For the CDR3, the DNA is TGCAGTGCTAGAGGGTCGGTGGATACGCAGTATTTT.

The chain carries TRBV10-3 and TRBJ2-7; unclear D gene. Germline V gene data show CDR1 as ENHRY and CDR2 as SYGVKD. With 4 bases removed from V and 6 bases from J, the gap between germline ends came to 10 bases. This CDR3 has 12 residues. This CDR3 is CAISGGRLEQYF. In nucleotides, the CDR3 is TGTGCCATCAGTGGAGGCAGGCTCGAGCAGTACTTC.

The genes are TRBV4-1 and TRBJ2-1; TRBD1 might be the D (6 bases). The J call may be faulty, since TRBJ2-7 better matches the DNA end. The CDR3 loop spans 16 amino acids. From germline, CDR1 is MGHRA and CDR2 YSYEKL. Written as DNA, the CDR3 is TGCGCCAGCAGCCACGAAAGGGGGAATACCTACAATGAGCAGTACTTC. This codes for CASSHERGNTYNEQYF.

This clonotype was picked up a small number of times. The J gene is TRBJ2-1, the V gene TRBV20-1; D is ambiguous. V gave up 2 bases and J gave up 1 base, with 6 bases separating them. The CDR3 is 13 amino acids. Germline CDR1 reads DFQATT; CDR2 reads SNEGSKA (reference sequence). The CDR3 protein is CSARSASYNEQFF. Written as DNA, the CDR3 is TGCAGTGCTAGAAGCGCTTCCTACAATGAGCAGTTCTTC.

The V gene is TRBV29-1, the J gene TRBJ2-3; D may be TRBD2 (6 bases). This CDR3 is 16 amino acids long. Germline lookup yields CDR1 SQVTM and CDR2 ANQGSEA. Trimming pared 0 bases from V and 9 bases from J, leaving 22 bases between. The DNA of the CDR3 is TGCAGCGTTGAAGATTCGGGGACTTCCGAAGAGGAGACGCAGTATTTT. Its protein product is CSVEDSGTSEEETQYF.

The V and J genes are TRBV19 and TRBJ1-1; 7 nucleotides agree with TRBD1. V was clipped by 8 bases and J by 5 bases; unmatched bases: 14. Germline values: CDR1 LNHDA, CDR2 SQIVND (reference sequence). The CDR3 consists of 15 residues. Here the CDR3 reads CASSPNRGRMTEAFF. CDR3 DNA sequence: TGTGCCAGTTCTCCGAACAGGGGTAGGATGACTGAAGCTTTCTTT.

This clonotype turned up a few times. CDR3 bases: TGTGCCAGCAGTTACGCCATTGAAGCTTTCTTT. Translated, it gives CASSYAIEAFF. The gene calls are TRBV6-6 and TRBJ1-1; D is uncertain. Germline CDR1 and CDR2: MNHNY and SVGAGI (reference sequence). The CDR3 is made up of 11 amino acids. Trimming removed 2 bases at V and 7 bases at J, with 5 bases between.

J is TRBJ1-1 and V is TRBV12-3 or TRBV12-4; no clear D gene. V was cut by 1 base and J by 6 bases, with 6 bases left in between. This CDR3 contains 12 residues. This CDR3 reads CASSLGVAEAFF. The CDR3, as DNA: TGTGCCAGCAGTTTAGGGGTCGCTGAAGCTTTCTTT.

The chain links TRBV27 to TRBJ2-5; D gene uncertain. Germline V lookup: CDR1 MNHEY, CDR2 SMNVEV (reference sequence). This CDR3 spans 11 amino acids. The V and J ends lost 8 bases and 5 bases respectively, with 9 bases between them. The CDR3 DNA reads TGTGCCAGCTTGTCGGATGAGACCCAGTACTTC. Protein product: CASLSDETQYF.

V and J are TRBV6-1 and TRBJ2-2; D is possibly TRBD1 or TRBD2 (6 bases each). Trimming pared 7 bases from V and 6 bases from J, leaving 21 bases between. Germline assignment: CDR1 MNHNS and CDR2 SASEGT. This CDR3 region has 16 residues. CDR3 loop: CASKGGEGDGSGELFF. The CDR3 nucleotides read TGTGCCAGCAAGGGGGGTGAGGGCGACGGGTCCGGGGAGCTGTTTTTT.

This rearrangement joins TRBV29-1 to TRBJ2-3; D is ambiguous. Trimming removed 1 base from V and 5 bases from J, with 7 bases in between. The CDR3 spans 12 residues. Germline V gives CDR1 SQVTM, CDR2 ANQGSEA. CDR3 bases: TGCAGCGTTGAAGTCGGGCTAGATACGCAGTATTTT. Amino acid sequence: CSVEVGLDTQYF.

This clonotype was observed many times. The chain recombines TRBV3-1 with TRBJ2-3; D ambiguous. Germline values: CDR1 LGHDT, CDR2 YNNKEL (reference sequence). This CDR3 is built from 13 residues. With 2 bases removed from V and 1 base from J, the gap between germline ends came to 4 bases. The DNA of the CDR3 is TGTGCCAGCAGCCAACAAGGCACAGATACGCAGTATTTT. This encodes CASSQQGTDTQYF.

This clonotype was observed a few times. The genes are TRBV28 and TRBJ2-7; tentative D call: TRBD1 (5 bases). The closer fit of TRBJ2-5 to the DNA end suggests the J call may be wrong. Germline-derived CDR1 and CDR2 are MDHEN and SYDVKM. The CDR3 is made up of 11 amino acids. The CDR3 spells CASSLQGTQYF. In DNA form, the CDR3 reads TGTGCCAGCAGTCTCCAGGGGACCCAGTACTTC.

CDR3 bases: TGCAGCGTTGAAGATCAATTAGCGGGAGGGCTGGCCGGGGAGCTGTTTTTT. Protein sequence: CSVEDQLAGGLAGELFF. This chain connects TRBV29-1 to TRBJ2-2, with 11 bases identical to TRBD2. Germline values: CDR1 SQVTM, CDR2 ANQGSEA. There are 17 residues in the CDR3. Trimming took 0 bases from V and 6 from J; bases not matched to a gene: 9.

This clonotype was detected a few times. The chain couples TRBV10-3 to TRBJ1-2, with unresolved D. The CDR3 extends over 15 amino acids. CDR1 is ENHRY and CDR2 is SYGVKD in the germline V gene. Trimming took off 3 bases at V and 0 bases at J, with 11 bases between the two ends. The CDR3 loop is CAISEVGGSNYGYTF. CDR3 bases: TGTGCCATCAGTGAAGTCGGAGGGTCTAACTATGGCTACACCTTC.

Ten or more counts support this clonotype. The chain joins TRBV29-1 to TRBJ2-5, with no clear D. Deletions cut 1 base from V and 10 bases from J, with 7 bases between. Germline-derived CDR1 and CDR2 are SQVTM and ANQGSEA. The CDR3 has 10 amino acids. The CDR3 here is CSVEVARQYF. The DNA for the CDR3 is TGCAGCGTTGAAGTCGCTCGCCAGTACTTC. Full variable domain (missing parts from reference TRBV29-1 and TRBJ2-5): SAVISQKPSRDICQRGTSLTIQCQVDSQVTMMFWYRQQPGQSLTLIATANQGSEATYESGFVIDKFPISRPNLTFSTLTVSNMSPEDSSIYLCSVEVARQYFGPGTRLLVL.

The CDR3 bases are TGTGCTAGTGGTCTATGCACAGATACGCAGTATTTT. As protein: CASGLCTDTQYF. The chain is built from TRBV12-5 and TRBJ2-3; D remains unclear. Trimming cost V 5 bases and J 1 base, with 4 bases left between them. CDR3 size: 12 residues. Germline CDR1 and CDR2: LGHNT and FRNRAP. Combining the CDR3 with reference TRBV12-5 and TRBJ2-3 gives the whole variable domain DARVTQTPRHKVTEMGQEVTMRCQPILGHNTVFWYRQTMMQGLELLAYFRNRAPLDDSGMPKDRFSAEMPDATLATLKIQPSEPRDSAVYFCASGLCTDTQYFGPGTRLTVL.

This clonotype has a handful of counts. This chain joins TRBV5-1 and TRBJ1-5; D unresolved. The CDR3 is 18 residues long. V was pared by 0 bases and J by 0 bases, with 16 bases between. Germline-derived CDR1 and CDR2 are SGHRS and YFSETQ. Written as DNA, the CDR3 is TGCGCCAGCAGCTTGGGCGGCATCAGTCGAGATAGCAATCAGCCCCAGCATTTT. It codes for CASSLGGISRDSNQPQHF.

The chain couples TRBV12-5 to TRBJ2-1, with D unclear. CDR3 size: 12 residues. The V end lost 4 bases, the J end lost 3 bases, and 4 bases lay between the germline ends. In germline, CDR1 is LGHNT, CDR2 FRNRAP. The CDR3 DNA follows: TGTGCTAGTGGTTACGGCTACAATGAGCAGTTCTTC. This translates into CASGYGYNEQFF.

This clonotype was counted many times. The chain couples TRBV6-5 to TRBJ2-1; TRBD1 aligns across 7 bases. In germline, CDR1 is MNHEY, CDR2 SVGAGI. The CDR3 has 15 residues. The ends lost 6 bases at V and 3 bases at J; junction bases unmatched: 8. CDR3 sequence: CASSRGQSLYNEQFF. CDR3 in DNA: TGTGCCAGCAGCAGGGGACAGAGCCTCTACAATGAGCAGTTCTTC.

This clonotype was seen a few times. J is TRBJ1-2 and V is TRBV29-1; 7 bases match TRBD1. This CDR3 is built from 15 residues. V lost 1 base, J lost 3 bases, and 8 bases stayed unmatched. In germline, CDR1 is SQVTM, CDR2 ANQGSEA. The CDR3 loop reads CSVEGMRGRDYGYTF. In nucleotides, the CDR3 is TGCAGCGTTGAAGGGATGAGGGGGCGCGACTATGGCTACACCTTC.

This clonotype was counted at least ten times. V usage is TRBV11-2 and J usage is TRBJ2-1, with D possibly matching TRBD2 (5 bases). Germline V gene lookup returns CDR1 SGHAT and CDR2 FQNNGV. Trimming shortened V by 5 bases and J by 6 bases, and 8 bases separated the two germline ends. The CDR3 totals 12 residues. This CDR3 reads CASSRAGNEQFF. The CDR3 DNA sequence: TGTGCCAGCAGCCGCGCGGGCAATGAGCAGTTCTTC.

In its sample, this clonotype was seen a few times. The CDR3 nucleotides are TGTGCCAGCAGTGACGTTACGTTCGCCTTCTCCTACGAGCAGTACTTC. Amino acid sequence: CASSDVTFAFSYEQYF. The rearrangement links TRBV6-1 to TRBJ2-7, with D hard to call. The CDR3 loop spans 16 amino acids. Germline CDR1 reads MNHNS; CDR2 reads SASEGT. The ends were cut back, 3 bases at V and 0 bases at J, with 15 bases in the middle.

This clonotype was counted only a few times. The chain employs TRBV7-2 and TRBJ1-2; D is possibly TRBD1 (5 bases). The CDR3 totals 17 residues. Germline lookup yields CDR1 SGHTA and CDR2 FQGNSA. V was trimmed by 1 base and J by 4 bases, leaving 19 bases between them. CDR3 nucleotides: TGTGCCAGCAGCTTAGAGTACCGGGGCCTAGAGGCCTATGGCTACACCTTC. Translated, it gives CASSLEYRGLEAYGYTF. Complete variable domain (other parts from reference TRBV7-2 and TRBJ1-2): GAGVSQSPSNKVTEKGKDVELRCDPISGHTALYWYRQSLGQGLEFLIYFQGNSAPDKSGLPSDRFSAERTGGSVSTLTIQRTQQEDSAVYLCASSLEYRGLEAYGYTFGSGTRLTVV.

This clonotype was seen a few times. This chain links TRBV20-1 with TRBJ2-3; 12 bases agree with TRBD2. The junction had 5 bases not matched to a gene; V was cut back by 6 bases and J by 4 bases. The CDR3 runs 14 residues. In germline, CDR1 is DFQATT, CDR2 SNEGSKA (reference sequence). The chain's CDR3 is CSARLAGVSDTQYF. The CDR3 DNA reads as TGCAGTGCCAGACTAGCGGGAGTATCAGATACGCAGTATTTT.

As for this clonotype: Its ends do not fully match the called genes, so a read error is possible. The chain has TRBV27 and TRBJ2-5; 7 nucleotides align to TRBD2. CDR1 and CDR2 (germline): MNHEY, SMNVEV (reference sequence). The CDR3 is made up of 16 amino acids. The CDR3 here is CASNLRSGLGQETQYF. The CDR3 coding sequence is TGTGCCAGCAATTTAAGGTCCGGACTAGGCCAAGAGACCCAGTACTTC.

This clonotype was detected once. This chain uses TRBV10-3 with TRBJ1-2; the D gene is possibly TRBD1 (5 bases). There are 14 residues in the CDR3. CDR1 is ENHRY, CDR2 SYGVKD, per germline. Trimming stripped 8 bases from V and 1 base from J, with 14 bases between. CDR3 sequence: CAIREKGLNYGYTF. DNA for the CDR3: TGTGCCATCCGCGAGAAGGGGCTTAACTATGGCTACACCTTC.

The chain has TRBV20-1 and TRBJ2-1; 7 positions agree with TRBD2. CDR1 is DFQATT and CDR2 is SNEGSKA in the germline V gene (reference sequence). Trimming took 0 bases from V and 5 from J; bases not matched to a gene: 7. This CDR3 has 15 residues. This CDR3 is CSARDWGTIHNEQFF. CDR3 sequence (DNA): TGCAGTGCTAGAGATTGGGGGACTATTCACAATGAGCAGTTCTTC.